This paragraph covers one T cell receptor (beta chain) sequence. Its antigen is still unknown. Template material for amplifying TCR beta CDR3 regions consisted of RNA transcripts. In the first-round RT-PCR of the TCR CDR3, the HTBI primer set was used. Each CDR3 protein is one row after TCRdb ran MiXCR on the multiplex PCR reads. Altogether roughly 840,000 distinct CDR3 sequences are present, about 38% being singletons, with the ten largest covering 7.5% to 9.5%. The sample originates from a study of T cells in Graves' hyperthyroidism and ophthalmopathy. CDR3 length: 11 amino acids. Trimming cost V 6 bases and J 5 bases, with 6 bases left between them. CDR1 SGHTA and CDR2 FQGNSA come from the germline V gene. Study-level points and caveats: A model of 13 V-J pairs discriminated ophthalmopathy from stable hyperthyroidism. Clonotypes that were expanded in thyroid above 0.001 mostly appeared in blood too.

Graves' hyperthyroidism is called stable when ophthalmopathy does not progress within 18 months. Clinical symptoms, serum thyroxine, TRAb, thyroid ultrasound and orbital computed tomography informed diagnoses. The TCR was taken from a man in his late teens or twenties with Graves' hyperthyroidism. V is TRBV7-2 and J is TRBJ2-3; no clear D. The source material was blood. CDR3 region: CASRHGDTQYF. DNA of the CDR3: TGTGCCAGCAGACACGGAGATACGCAGTATTTT. The full variable domain, with the rest looked up from reference TRBV7-2 and TRBJ2-3, is GAGVSQSPSNKVTEKGKDVELRCDPISGHTALYWYRQSLGQGLEFLIYFQGNSAPDKSGLPSDRFSAERTGGSVSTLTIQRTQQEDSAVYLCASRHGDTQYFGPGTRLTVL.